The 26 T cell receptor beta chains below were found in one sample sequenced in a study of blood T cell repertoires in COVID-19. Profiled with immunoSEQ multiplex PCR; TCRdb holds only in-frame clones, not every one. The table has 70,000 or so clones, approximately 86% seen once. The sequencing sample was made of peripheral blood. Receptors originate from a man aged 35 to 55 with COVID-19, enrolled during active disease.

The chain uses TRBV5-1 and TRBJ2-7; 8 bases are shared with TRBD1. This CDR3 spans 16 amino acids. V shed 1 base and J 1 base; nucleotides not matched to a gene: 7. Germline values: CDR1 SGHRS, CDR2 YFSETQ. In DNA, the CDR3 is TGCGCCAGCAGCTTGCAAGGACAGGGTAGGTCCTACGAGCAGTACTTC. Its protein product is CASSLQGQGRSYEQYF.

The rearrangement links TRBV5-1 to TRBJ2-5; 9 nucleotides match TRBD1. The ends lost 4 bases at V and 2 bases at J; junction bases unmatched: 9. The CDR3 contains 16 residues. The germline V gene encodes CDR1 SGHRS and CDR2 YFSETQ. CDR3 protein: CASSRGGQGWQETQYF. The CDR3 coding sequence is TGCGCCAGCAGCAGAGGGGGACAGGGATGGCAAGAGACCCAGTACTTC.

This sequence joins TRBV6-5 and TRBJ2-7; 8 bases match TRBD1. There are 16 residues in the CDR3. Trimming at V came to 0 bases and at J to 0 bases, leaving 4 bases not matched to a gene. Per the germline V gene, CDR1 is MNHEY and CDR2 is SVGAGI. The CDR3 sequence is CASSYSSGQGSYEQYF. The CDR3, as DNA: TGTGCCAGCAGTTACTCGTCCGGACAGGGCTCCTACGAGCAGTACTTC.

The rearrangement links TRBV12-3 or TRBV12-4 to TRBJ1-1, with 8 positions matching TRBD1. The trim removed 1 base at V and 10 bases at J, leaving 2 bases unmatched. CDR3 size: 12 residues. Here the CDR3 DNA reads TGTGCCAGCAGTTTAGACAGGGGGGTAGCTTTCTTT. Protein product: CASSLDRGVAFF.

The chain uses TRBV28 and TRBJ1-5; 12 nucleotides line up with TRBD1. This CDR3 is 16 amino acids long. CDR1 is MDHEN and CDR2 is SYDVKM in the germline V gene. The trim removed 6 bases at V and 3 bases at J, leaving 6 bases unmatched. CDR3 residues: CASRSGTGGINQPQHF. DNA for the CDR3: TGTGCCAGCAGGTCCGGGACAGGGGGCATCAATCAGCCCCAGCATTTT.

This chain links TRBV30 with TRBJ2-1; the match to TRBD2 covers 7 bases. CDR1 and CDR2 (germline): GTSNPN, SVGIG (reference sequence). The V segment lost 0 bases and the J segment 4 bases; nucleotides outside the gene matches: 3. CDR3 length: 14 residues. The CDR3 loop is CAWSVLSGYNEQFF. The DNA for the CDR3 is TGTGCCTGGAGTGTACTTAGCGGGTACAATGAGCAGTTCTTC.

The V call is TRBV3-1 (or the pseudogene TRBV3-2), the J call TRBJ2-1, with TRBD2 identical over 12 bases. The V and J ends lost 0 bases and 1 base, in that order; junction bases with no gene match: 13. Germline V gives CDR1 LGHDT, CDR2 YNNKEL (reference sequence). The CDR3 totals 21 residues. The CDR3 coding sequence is TGTGCCAGCAGCCAAGACCTAGCGGGGGGGTCACCGGCCCAATCCTACAATGAGCAGTTCTTC. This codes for CASSQDLAGGSPAQSYNEQFF.

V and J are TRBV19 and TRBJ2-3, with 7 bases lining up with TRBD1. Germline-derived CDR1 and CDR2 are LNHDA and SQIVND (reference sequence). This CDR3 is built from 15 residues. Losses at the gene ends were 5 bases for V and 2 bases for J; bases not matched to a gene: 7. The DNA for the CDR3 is TGTGCCAGTAGTTACAGGGACAGAACCACAGATACGCAGTATTTT. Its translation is CASSYRDRTTDTQYF.

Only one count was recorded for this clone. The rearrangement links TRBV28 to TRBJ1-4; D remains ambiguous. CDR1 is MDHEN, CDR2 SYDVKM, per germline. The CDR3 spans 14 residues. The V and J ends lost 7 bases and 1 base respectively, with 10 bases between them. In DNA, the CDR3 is TGTGCCAGCATGTACGGGTTAACTAATGAAAAACTGTTTTTT. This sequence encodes CASMYGLTNEKLFF.

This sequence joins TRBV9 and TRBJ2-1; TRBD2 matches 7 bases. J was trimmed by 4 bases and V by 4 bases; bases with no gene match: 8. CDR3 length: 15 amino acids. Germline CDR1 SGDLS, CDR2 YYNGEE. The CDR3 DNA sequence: TGTGCCAGCAGCACCATCGGCGGGGGTTACAATGAGCAGTTCTTC. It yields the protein CASSTIGGGYNEQFF.

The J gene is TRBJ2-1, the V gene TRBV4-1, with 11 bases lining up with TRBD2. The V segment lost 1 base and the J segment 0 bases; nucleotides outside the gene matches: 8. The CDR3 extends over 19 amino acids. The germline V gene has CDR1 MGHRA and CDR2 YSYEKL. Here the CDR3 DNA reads TGCGCCAGCAGCCAAGGTACTAGCGGGGGCTGCAGCTCCTACAATGAGCAGTTCTTC. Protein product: CASSQGTSGGCSSYNEQFF.

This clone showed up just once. The CDR3 loop reads CASRPEPDYNSPLHF. The CDR3 region has the DNA TGTGCCAGTAGGCCCGAGCCCGATTATAATTCACCCCTCCACTTT. This chain links TRBV19 with TRBJ1-6; D is ambiguous. Germline V gene lookup returns CDR1 LNHDA and CDR2 SQIVND (reference sequence). V was pared by 6 bases and J by 4 bases, with 13 bases between. The CDR3 is 15 amino acids.

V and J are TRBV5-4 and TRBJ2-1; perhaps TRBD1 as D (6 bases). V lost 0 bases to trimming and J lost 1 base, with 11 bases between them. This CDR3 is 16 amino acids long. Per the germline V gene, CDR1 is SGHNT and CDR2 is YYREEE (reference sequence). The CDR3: CASSLGGPDSYNEQFF. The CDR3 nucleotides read TGTGCCAGCAGCTTGGGGGGGCCAGATTCCTACAATGAGCAGTTCTTC.

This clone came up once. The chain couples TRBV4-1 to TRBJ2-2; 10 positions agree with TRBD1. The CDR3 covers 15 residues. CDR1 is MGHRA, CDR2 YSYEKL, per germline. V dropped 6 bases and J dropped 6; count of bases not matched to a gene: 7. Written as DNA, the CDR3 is TGCGCCAGCAGAAGACAGGGGGCGCAGTCCGGGGAGCTGTTTTTT. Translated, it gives CASRRQGAQSGELFF.

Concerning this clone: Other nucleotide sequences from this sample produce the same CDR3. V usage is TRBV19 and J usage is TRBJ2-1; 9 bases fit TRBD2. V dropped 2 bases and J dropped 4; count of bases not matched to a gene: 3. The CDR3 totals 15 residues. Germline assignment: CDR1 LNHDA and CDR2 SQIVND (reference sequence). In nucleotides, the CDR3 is TGTGCCAGTAGTATACAGCGGGGGGCTTACAATGAGCAGTTCTTC. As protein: CASSIQRGAYNEQFF.

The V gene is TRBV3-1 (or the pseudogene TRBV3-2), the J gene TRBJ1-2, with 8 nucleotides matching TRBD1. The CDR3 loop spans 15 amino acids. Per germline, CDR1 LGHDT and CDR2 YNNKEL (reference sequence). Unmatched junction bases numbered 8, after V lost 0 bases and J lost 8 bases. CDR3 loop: CASSQDETGVGGYTF. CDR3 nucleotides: TGTGCCAGCAGCCAAGATGAGACAGGGGTTGGCGGCTACACCTTC.

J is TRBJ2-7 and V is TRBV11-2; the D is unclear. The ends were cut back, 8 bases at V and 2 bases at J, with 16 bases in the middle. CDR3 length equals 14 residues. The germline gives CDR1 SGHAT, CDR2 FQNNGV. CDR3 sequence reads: CASGFSSGPYEQYF. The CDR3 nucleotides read TGTGCCAGCGGGTTCTCGTCGGGTCCCTACGAGCAGTACTTC.

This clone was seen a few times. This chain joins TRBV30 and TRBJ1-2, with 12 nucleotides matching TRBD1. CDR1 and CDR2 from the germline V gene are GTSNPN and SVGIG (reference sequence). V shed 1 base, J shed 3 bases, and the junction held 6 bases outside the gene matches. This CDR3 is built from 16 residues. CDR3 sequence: CAWSEGTGGFDYGYTF. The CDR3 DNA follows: TGTGCCTGGAGTGAGGGGACAGGGGGCTTCGACTATGGCTACACCTTC.

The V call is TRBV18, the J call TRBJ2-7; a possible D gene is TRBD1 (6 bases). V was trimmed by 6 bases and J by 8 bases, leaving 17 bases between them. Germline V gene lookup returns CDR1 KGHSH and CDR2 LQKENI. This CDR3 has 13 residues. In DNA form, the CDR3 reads TGTGCCAGCTCCTATGGACAGCTCCCCCAGCAGTACTTC. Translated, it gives CASSYGQLPQQYF. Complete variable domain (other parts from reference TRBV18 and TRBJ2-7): NAGVMQNPRHLVRRRGQEARLRCSPMKGHSHVYWYRQLPEEGLKFMVYLQKENIIDESGMPKERFSAEFPKEGPSILRIQQVVRGDSAAYFCASSYGQLPQQYFGPGTRLTVT.

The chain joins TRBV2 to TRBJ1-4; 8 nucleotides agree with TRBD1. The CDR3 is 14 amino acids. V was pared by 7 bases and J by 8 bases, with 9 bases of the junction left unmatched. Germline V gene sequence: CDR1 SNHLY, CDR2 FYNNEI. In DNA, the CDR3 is TGTGCCAGCACCACGACAGGGGCAGGAGAAAAACTGTTTTTT. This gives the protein CASTTTGAGEKLFF.

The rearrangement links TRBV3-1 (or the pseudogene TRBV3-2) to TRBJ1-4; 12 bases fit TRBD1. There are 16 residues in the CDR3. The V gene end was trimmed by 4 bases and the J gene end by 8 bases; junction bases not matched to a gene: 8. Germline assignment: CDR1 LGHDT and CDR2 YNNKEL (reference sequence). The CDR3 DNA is TGTGCCAGCAGCCGAAGCGGGACAGGGGGCGGCGAAAAACTGTTTTTT. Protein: CASSRSGTGGGEKLFF.

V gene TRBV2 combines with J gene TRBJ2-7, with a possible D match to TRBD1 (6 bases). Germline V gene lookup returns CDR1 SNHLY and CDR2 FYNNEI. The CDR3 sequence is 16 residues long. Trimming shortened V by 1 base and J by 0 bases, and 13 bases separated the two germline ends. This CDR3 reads CASSEGRQASSYEQYF. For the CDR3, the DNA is TGTGCCAGCAGTGAAGGGCGACAGGCGAGCTCCTACGAGCAGTACTTC.

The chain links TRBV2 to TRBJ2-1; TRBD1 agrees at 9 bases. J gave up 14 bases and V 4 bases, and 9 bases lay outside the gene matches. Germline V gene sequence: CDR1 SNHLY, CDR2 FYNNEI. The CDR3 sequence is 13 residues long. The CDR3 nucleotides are TGTGCCAGCAGTGCCGGCCGGGACAGGGTAAAGTTCTTC. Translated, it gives CASSAGRDRVKFF.

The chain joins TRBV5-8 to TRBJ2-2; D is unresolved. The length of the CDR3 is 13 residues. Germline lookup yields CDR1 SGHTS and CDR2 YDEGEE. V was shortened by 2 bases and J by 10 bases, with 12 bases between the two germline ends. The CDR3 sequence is CASSFLRHAELFF. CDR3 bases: TGTGCCAGCAGCTTTTTAAGACACGCGGAGCTGTTTTTT.

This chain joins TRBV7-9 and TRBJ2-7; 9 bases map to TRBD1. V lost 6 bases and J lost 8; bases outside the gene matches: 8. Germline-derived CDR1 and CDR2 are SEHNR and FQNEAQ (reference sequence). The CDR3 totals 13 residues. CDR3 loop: CASRKGGQGKQYF. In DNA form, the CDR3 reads TGTGCCAGCAGGAAGGGGGGACAGGGAAAGCAGTACTTC.

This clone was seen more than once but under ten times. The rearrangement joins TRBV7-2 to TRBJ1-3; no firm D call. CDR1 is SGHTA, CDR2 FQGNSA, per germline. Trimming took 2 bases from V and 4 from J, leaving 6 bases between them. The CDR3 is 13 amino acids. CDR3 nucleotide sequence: TGTGCCAGCAGCTTAACTACAGGAAACACCATATATTTT. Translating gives CASSLTTGNTIYF.